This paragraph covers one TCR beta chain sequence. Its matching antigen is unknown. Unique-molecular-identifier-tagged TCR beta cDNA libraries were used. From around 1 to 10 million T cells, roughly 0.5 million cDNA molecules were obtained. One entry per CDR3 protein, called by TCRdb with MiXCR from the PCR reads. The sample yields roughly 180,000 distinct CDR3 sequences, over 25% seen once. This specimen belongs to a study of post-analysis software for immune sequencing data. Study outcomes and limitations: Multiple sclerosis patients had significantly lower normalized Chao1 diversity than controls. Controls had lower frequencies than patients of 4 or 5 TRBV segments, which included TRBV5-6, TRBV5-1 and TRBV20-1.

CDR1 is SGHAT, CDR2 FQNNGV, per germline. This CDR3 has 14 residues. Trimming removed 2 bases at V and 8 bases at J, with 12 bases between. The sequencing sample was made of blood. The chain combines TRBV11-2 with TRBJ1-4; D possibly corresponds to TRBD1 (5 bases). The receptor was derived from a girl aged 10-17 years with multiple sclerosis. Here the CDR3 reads CASSLRGAGEKLFF. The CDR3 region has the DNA TGTGCCAGCAGCTTAAGGGGAGCGGGCGAAAAACTGTTTTTT.